Sequencing of this T cell receptor (beta chain) was carried out in a study of blood T cell repertoires in COVID-19. About the study: Sites in the United States, Italy and Spain provided acute and convalescent COVID-19 samples. T cells, B-cell-depleted T cells, or PBMCs provided the cDNA or gDNA that served as material.

Methods used by the authors: Estimates of nucleated cell counts were drawn from the amplification of reference gene primers. Using immunoSEQ multiplex PCR, the repertoire was profiled, and TCRdb retains in-frame clones only, with some absent. V, J and clone size are taken as reported in that table, and D and trimming were inferred from the DNA itself. Among approximately 220,000 clones, 83% were seen once, and the ten largest hold 7% to 10%. The ends lost 6 bases at V and 4 bases at J; junction bases unmatched: 4. The CDR3 runs to 14 residues. CDR1 and CDR2 (germline): MNHEY, SMNVEV (reference sequence).

The material sequenced was peripheral blood. The receptor was derived from a woman aged 45-59 years with acute or convalescent COVID-19. This chain links TRBV27 with TRBJ1-4, with 8 bases matching TRBD1. The CDR3 DNA is TGTGCCAGCAGGGACAGGGTAAGTAATGAAAAACTGTTTTTT. This codes for CASRDRVSNEKLFF.